The 10 T cell receptor beta chains below all came from one sample that was sequenced in a study of neurological immune-mediated disorders. One entry per CDR3 protein, called by TCRdb with MiXCR from the 5' RACE reads. Here the sample spans under 50,000 distinct CDR3 sequences, about an eighth being singletons. Stated time point: longitudinal time-point 2. Input material: PBMCs. The receptors originated from a male donor with HTLV-1-associated myelopathy (HAM/TSP).

This clonotype was observed at least ten times. V gene TRBV12-3 or TRBV12-4 combines with J gene TRBJ2-1, with 7 bases matching TRBD2. Losses at the gene ends were 8 bases for V and 0 bases for J; bases not matched to a gene: 4. The CDR3 sequence is 14 residues long. The CDR3 DNA reads TGTGCCAGCTGGGGGGGGTTCTCCTACAATGAGCAGTTCTTC. This translates into CASWGGFSYNEQFF.

As for this clonotype: At one end the junction does not follow the germline gene, possibly because of a read error. V gene TRBV20-1 combines with J gene TRBJ2-2; D ambiguous. Germline lookup yields CDR1 DFQATT and CDR2 SNEGSKA (reference sequence). The CDR3 is 13 residues long. The CDR3 sequence is CSARDANTWELFF. In nucleotides, the CDR3 is TGCAGTGCTAGAGACGCCAACACCTGGGAGCTGTTTTTT.

This rearrangement joins TRBV6-6 to TRBJ2-3; possibly TRBD2 for D (7 bases). CDR3 length: 19 residues. Trimming pared 4 bases from V and 1 base from J, leaving 24 bases between. Germline assignment: CDR1 MNHNY and CDR2 SVGAGI (reference sequence). Written as DNA, the CDR3 is TGTGCCAGCAGTTTCAGCAGTTCCGCGCGGGGGCGAGGCACAGATACGCAGTATTTT. It codes for CASSFSSSARGRGTDTQYF.

This clonotype was detected many times. The gene calls are TRBV11-2 and TRBJ1-1; D not resolved. Trimming cost V 3 bases and J 5 bases, with 16 bases left between them. The CDR3 has 15 residues. CDR1 and CDR2 (germline): SGHAT, FQNNGV. Here the CDR3 DNA reads TGTGCCAGCAGCTTTTCGATGGGGAGGAGGACTGAAGCTTTCTTT. Protein: CASSFSMGRRTEAFF.

Only a few counts were recorded for this clonotype. The chain combines TRBV20-1 with TRBJ2-3; 7 bases fit TRBD1. CDR3 length: 12 residues. J gave up 7 bases and V 3 bases, and 4 bases lay outside the gene matches. Germline V gene sequence: CDR1 DFQATT, CDR2 SNEGSKA (reference sequence). The CDR3, as DNA: TGCAGTGCTAGTGACAGGGTTAATACGCAGTATTTT. Protein: CSASDRVNTQYF.

This clonotype was seen repeatedly, ten times or more. The J gene is TRBJ1-1, the V gene TRBV20-1, with D hard to call. Germline values: CDR1 DFQATT, CDR2 SNEGSKA (reference sequence). The CDR3 covers 12 residues. Trimming cost V 5 bases and J 0 bases, with 7 bases left between them. The CDR3 DNA sequence: TGCAGTGCTTACGACATGAACACTGAAGCTTTCTTT. Translating gives CSAYDMNTEAFF.

This clonotype was found many times. The CDR3 DNA reads TGTGCCAGCCGTCGGGACCTTGATCAGCCCCAGCATTTT. It specifies CASRRDLDQPQHF. The chain combines TRBV6-5 with TRBJ1-5; a weak D match, TRBD1 (5 bases). Germline CDR1 MNHEY, CDR2 SVGAGI. V shed 8 bases and J shed 5 bases, with 13 bases lying between them. The CDR3 is made up of 13 amino acids.

This clonotype has at least ten counts. The chain employs TRBV10-3 and TRBJ2-7, with 8 bases identical to TRBD1. Germline V gene lookup returns CDR1 ENHRY and CDR2 SYGVKD. J lost 2 bases, V lost 5 bases, and 5 bases had no gene match. The CDR3 contains 14 residues. DNA of the CDR3: TGTGCCATCAGTCTCGGACAGGGCGCCTACGAGCAGTACTTC. It is translated as CAISLGQGAYEQYF.

The table lists this clonotype with many counts. The chain combines TRBV4-3 with TRBJ2-7; no clear D. Germline V gene lookup returns CDR1 LGHNA and CDR2 YSLEER. V was trimmed by 1 base and J by 6 bases, leaving 13 bases between them. The CDR3 is 14 residues long. The CDR3 nucleotides read TGCGCCAGCAGCCAAGTAGGTGGAGAAGGCGAGCAGTACTTC. This sequence encodes CASSQVGGEGEQYF.

The chain links TRBV19 to TRBJ1-5, with D perhaps matching TRBD1 (5 bases). This CDR3 comprises 16 residues. Germline CDR1 and CDR2: LNHDA and SQIVND (reference sequence). V lost 4 bases and J 2 bases, leaving 15 bases between the germline ends. Here the CDR3 reads CASSTQTGRGNQPQHF. The DNA of the CDR3 is TGTGCCAGTAGTACCCAAACGGGACGGGGCAATCAGCCCCAGCATTTT.